The present T cell receptor (beta chain) was sequenced within a study of blood T cell repertoires in COVID-19. The wider study: PBMCs, B-cell-depleted T cells, or T cells provided the cDNA or gDNA that made up the material.

The method was immunoSEQ multiplex PCR; TCRdb's version includes in-frame clones alone and lacks a portion of them. The repertoire holds fewer than 600,000 clones, with approximately 92% as singletons. The CDR3 runs 16 residues. With V trimmed by 2 bases and J by 6 bases, 6 bases remained unmatched. The germline V gene encodes CDR1 SGHRS and CDR2 YFSETQ. This clonotype was sampled from a man aged 18 to 35 with COVID-19, enrolled during active disease. This chain connects TRBV5-1 to TRBJ2-3; 13 bases match TRBD2. Sequenced sample: peripheral blood. CDR3 residues: CASSLTLAGGPDTQYF. CDR3 DNA: TGCGCCAGCAGCTTAACACTAGCGGGAGGGCCTGATACGCAGTATTTT. The whole variable domain, filled in from reference TRBV5-1 and TRBJ2-3, reads KAGVTQTPRYLIKTRGQQVTLSCSPISGHRSVSWYQQTPGQGLQFLFEYFSETQRNKGNFPGRFSGRQFSNSRSEMNVSTLELGDSALYLCASSLTLAGGPDTQYFGPGTRLTVL.